This T cell receptor (beta chain) was obtained from a study of cytomegalovirus exposure and HLA in healthy donors. Study information: Genotyping of roughly 400 donors showed that 80% to 90% belonged to the Caucasian-associated ancestry cluster.

CDR1 is SGHTS, CDR2 YDEGEE, per germline. V lost 4 bases, J lost 5 bases, and 2 bases stayed unmatched. The CDR3 length is 12 residues. Overall study findings and caveats: Some public TCRs appeared in many individuals, while most sequences were rare.

Whether this donor was CMV seropositive was not recorded. This clone was observed a single time. Its specificity is unknown. This PCR relied on a set of 60 Vbeta primers and 13 Jbeta primers. Assay: immunoSEQ multiplex PCR; the TCRdb copy retains only in-frame clones and omits some. The sample has about 130,000 clones, 66% seen once; the top ten hold around 1.6%. This TCR was recovered from a human donor in good health. Sequencing input: PBMCs. The V gene is TRBV5-8, the J gene TRBJ2-7, with 8 bases fitting TRBD1. The CDR3 DNA follows: TGTGCCAGCAGCCACAGGGGGAACGAGCAGTACTTC. Translation: CASSHRGNEQYF.